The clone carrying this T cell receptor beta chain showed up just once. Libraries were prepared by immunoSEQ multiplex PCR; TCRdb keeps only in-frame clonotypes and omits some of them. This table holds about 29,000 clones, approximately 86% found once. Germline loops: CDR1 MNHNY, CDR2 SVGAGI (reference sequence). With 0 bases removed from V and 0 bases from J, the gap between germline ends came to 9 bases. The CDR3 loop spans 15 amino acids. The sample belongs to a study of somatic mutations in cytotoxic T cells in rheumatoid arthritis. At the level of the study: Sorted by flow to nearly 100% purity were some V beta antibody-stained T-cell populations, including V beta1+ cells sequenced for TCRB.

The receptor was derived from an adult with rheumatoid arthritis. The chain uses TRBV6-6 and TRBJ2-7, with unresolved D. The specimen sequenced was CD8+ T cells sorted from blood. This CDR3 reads CASSYSVSSSYEQYF. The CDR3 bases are TGTGCCAGCAGTTACTCTGTCAGCAGCTCCTACGAGCAGTACTTC.